The clone carrying this TCR beta chain showed up just a few times. V dropped 0 bases and J dropped 6 bases, with 18 bases sitting between them. The CDR3 has 16 amino acids. Per germline, CDR1 MGHRA and CDR2 YSYEKL. The sample belongs to a study of T-cell memory formation after mild COVID-19. MiXCR, applied by TCRdb to the 5' RACE reads, yields one record per CDR3 protein. The table shows some 150,000 distinct CDR3 sequences, with 11% to 15% occurring only once. Sequencing used PBMCs or a T cell subset sorted from them (not recorded which). The chain links TRBV4-1 to TRBJ2-7; TRBD1 or TRBD2 may be the D gene (6 bases each). The sequence derives from an adult woman who had mild COVID-19 (a few samples of this study predate the infection). Cell type and time point are not known. This CDR3 is CASSQEWGAGAGEQYF. In nucleotides, the CDR3 is TGCGCCAGCAGCCAAGAATGGGGGGCGGGTGCAGGCGAGCAGTACTTC.